The source of this TCR beta chain is a study of regulatory T cells in long-lasting Graves disease. Through Arm-PCR of CDR3 regions and iRepertoire HTBI primers, TCR beta libraries were built. TCRdb re-called the multiplex PCR reads through MiXCR, storing one row per CDR3 protein. Among hundreds of thousands of distinct CDR3 sequences, more than 20% were seen once, and the ten largest hold 7.8%. Study conclusions and caveats: There was favoring of TRBV28, TRBJ1-2 and TRBJ2-5 in persistent disease.

This clonotype was seen many times. Its antigen is not known. Time point reported: persistent/refractory GD, antithyroid drugs over 5 years with positive TRAb. PBMC-derived RNA was used for the TCR library. The CDR3 contains 15 residues. Germline loops: CDR1 SNHLY, CDR2 FYNNEI. V lost 7 bases to trimming and J lost 8 bases; unmatched junction nucleotides: 11. Here the sequenced sample was peripheral blood mononuclear cells (PBMCs), taken when the disease was refractory, from a patient treated with antithyroid drugs. The TCR sequence derives from a female donor with Graves disease. The chain combines TRBV2 with TRBJ2-1; 10 nucleotides agree with TRBD1. The CDR3 spells CASKPGQGMMDEQFF. CDR3 nucleotides: TGTGCCAGCAAACCGGGACAGGGGATGATGGATGAGCAGTTCTTC.